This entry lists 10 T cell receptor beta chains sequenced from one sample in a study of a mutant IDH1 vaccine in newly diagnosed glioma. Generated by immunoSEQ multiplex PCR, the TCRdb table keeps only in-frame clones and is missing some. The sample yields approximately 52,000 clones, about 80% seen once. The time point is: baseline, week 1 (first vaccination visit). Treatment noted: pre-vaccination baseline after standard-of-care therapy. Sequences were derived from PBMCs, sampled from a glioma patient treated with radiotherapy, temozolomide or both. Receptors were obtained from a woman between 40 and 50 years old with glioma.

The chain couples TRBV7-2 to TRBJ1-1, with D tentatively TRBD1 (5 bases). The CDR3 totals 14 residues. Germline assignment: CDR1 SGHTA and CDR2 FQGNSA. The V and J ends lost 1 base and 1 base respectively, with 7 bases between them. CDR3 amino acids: CASSLGGENTEAFF. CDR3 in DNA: TGTGCCAGCAGCTTAGGAGGGGAGAACACTGAAGCTTTCTTT.

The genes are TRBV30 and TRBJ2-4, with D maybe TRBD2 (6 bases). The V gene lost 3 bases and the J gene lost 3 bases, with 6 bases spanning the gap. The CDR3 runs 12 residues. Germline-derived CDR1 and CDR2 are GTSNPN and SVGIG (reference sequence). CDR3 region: CAWSGGKNIQYF. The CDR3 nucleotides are TGTGCCTGGAGCGGGGGCAAAAACATTCAGTACTTC.

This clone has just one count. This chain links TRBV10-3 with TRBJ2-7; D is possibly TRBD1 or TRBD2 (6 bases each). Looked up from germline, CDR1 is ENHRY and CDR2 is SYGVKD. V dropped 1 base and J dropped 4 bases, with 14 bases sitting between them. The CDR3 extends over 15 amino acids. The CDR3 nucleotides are TGTGCCATCAGTGAGTTCCCAGGGGCGGGGTACGAGCAGTACTTC. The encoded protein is CAISEFPGAGYEQYF.

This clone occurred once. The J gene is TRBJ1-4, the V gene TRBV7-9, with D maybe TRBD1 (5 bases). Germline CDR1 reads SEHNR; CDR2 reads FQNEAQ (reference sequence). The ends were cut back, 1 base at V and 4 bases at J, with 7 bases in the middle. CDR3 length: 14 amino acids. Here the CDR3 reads CASSLDGGNEKLFF. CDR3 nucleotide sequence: TGTGCCAGCAGCTTAGACGGGGGTAATGAAAAACTGTTTTTT.

The CDR3 DNA follows: TGCGCCACTTCGTACTTATGGGCCGGGGAGCTGTTTTTT. Translation: CATSYLWAGELFF. V gene TRBV10-1 combines with J gene TRBJ2-2; no reliable D call. Trimming shortened V by 10 bases and J by 6 bases, and 15 bases separated the two germline ends. The CDR3 runs to 13 residues. Looked up from germline, CDR1 is WNHNN and CDR2 is SYGVQD (reference sequence).

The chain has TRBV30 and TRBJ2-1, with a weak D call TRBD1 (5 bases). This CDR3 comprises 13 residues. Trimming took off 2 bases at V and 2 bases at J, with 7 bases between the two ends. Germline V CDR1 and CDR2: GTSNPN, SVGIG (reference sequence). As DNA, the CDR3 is TGTGCCTGGAGTCTGGGGCCCTACAATGAGCAGTTCTTC. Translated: CAWSLGPYNEQFF.

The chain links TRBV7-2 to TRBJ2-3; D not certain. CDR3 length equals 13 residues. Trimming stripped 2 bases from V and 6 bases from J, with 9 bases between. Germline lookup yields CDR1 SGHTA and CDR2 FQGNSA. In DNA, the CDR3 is TGTGCCAGCAGCTTAAGACAATGGGATACGCAGTATTTT. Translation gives CASSLRQWDTQYF.

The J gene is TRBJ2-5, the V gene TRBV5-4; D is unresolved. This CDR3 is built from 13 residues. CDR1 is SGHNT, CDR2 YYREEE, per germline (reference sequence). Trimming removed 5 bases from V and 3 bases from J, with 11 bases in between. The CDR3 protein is CASSFGSKETQYF. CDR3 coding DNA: TGTGCCAGCAGTTTTGGTAGTAAAGAGACCCAGTACTTC. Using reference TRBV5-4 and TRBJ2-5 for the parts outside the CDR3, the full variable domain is ETGVTQSPTHLIKTRGQQVTLRCSSQSGHNTVSWYQQALGQGPQFIFQYYREEENGRGNFPPRFSGLQFPNYSSELNVNALELDDSALYLCASSFGSKETQYFGPGTRLLVL.

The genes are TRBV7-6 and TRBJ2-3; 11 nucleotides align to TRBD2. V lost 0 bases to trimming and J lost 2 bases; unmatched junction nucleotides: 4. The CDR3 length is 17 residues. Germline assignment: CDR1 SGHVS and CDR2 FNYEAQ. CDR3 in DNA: TGTGCCAGCAGCTTAGCGATAGCGGGGGGGCTCACAGATACGCAGTATTTT. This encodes CASSLAIAGGLTDTQYF.

This chain's CDR3 is CATRTGQQETQYF. CDR3 nucleotides: TGTGCCACTCGGACAGGGCAGCAAGAGACCCAGTACTTC. The chain is built from TRBV19 and TRBJ2-5, with 8 bases identical to TRBD1. This CDR3 has 13 amino acids. V was clipped by 10 bases and J by 2 bases; unmatched bases: 6. The germline V gene encodes CDR1 LNHDA and CDR2 SQIVND (reference sequence).